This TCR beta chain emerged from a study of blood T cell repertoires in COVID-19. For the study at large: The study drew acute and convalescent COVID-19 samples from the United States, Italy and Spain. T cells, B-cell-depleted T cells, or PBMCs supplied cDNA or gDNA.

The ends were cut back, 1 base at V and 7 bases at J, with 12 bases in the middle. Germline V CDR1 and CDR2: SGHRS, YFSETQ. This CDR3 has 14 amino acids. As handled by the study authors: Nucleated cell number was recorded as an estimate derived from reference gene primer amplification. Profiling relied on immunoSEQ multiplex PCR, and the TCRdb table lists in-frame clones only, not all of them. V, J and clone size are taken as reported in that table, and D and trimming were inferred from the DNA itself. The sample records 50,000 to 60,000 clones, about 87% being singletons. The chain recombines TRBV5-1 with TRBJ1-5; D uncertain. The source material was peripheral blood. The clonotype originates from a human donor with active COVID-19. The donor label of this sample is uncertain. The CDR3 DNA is TGCGCCAGCAGCTTGAACCCGGGATGGCAGCCCCAGCATTTT. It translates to CASSLNPGWQPQHF.